The text below deals with one TCR beta chain. The data were obtained in a study of blood T cell repertoires in COVID-19. The protocol was immunoSEQ multiplex PCR, while the TCRdb copy is restricted to in-frame clones and leaves out a portion. The data show 85,000 to 90,000 clones, around 88% seen once. CDR3 size: 17 residues. In germline, CDR1 is MNHEY, CDR2 SVGEGT. The V end was cut by 4 bases, the J end by 2 bases, with 20 bases between. The source is a human donor in a cohort sampled during active COVID-19. The sequenced material came from peripheral blood. J is TRBJ1-2 and V is TRBV6-2 or TRBV6-3; D possibly corresponds to TRBD1 (5 bases). The CDR3 DNA follows: TGTGCCAGCAGTTCCCGAGGAGGCGGGACCGAAAACTATGGCTACACCTTC. This encodes CASSSRGGGTENYGYTF.